This T cell receptor beta chain derives from a study of cytomegalovirus exposure and HLA in healthy donors. Study details: Earlier work reported about 110 million unique TCR beta sequences from about 190 million T cells. Whole-study findings and limits: A prior analysis recorded that most TCR beta V segments were productive about 87% or about 30% of the time. CMV serostatus stood as the only immune exposure information on hand.

On this clone itself: What it binds is unknown.

CDR1 LNHDA and CDR2 SQIVND come from the germline V gene (reference sequence). Deletions cut 9 bases from V and 0 bases from J, with 7 bases between. The CDR3 totals 12 residues. It was with 60 Vbeta and 13 Jbeta primers that the PCR ran. In the original processing: Later analysis identified tens of millions of unique TCR beta chains, about 10 million shared. Sequencing used immunoSEQ multiplex PCR; TCRdb keeps in-frame clones, though not all of them. That table supplies the V and J calls and clone size; D and trimming were determined from the DNA. Of 150,000 to 200,000 clones listed, around two thirds were seen once; the top ten hold roughly a tenth.

The chain couples TRBV19 to TRBJ2-3, with D perhaps matching TRBD2 (5 bases). The sample consisted of PBMCs. The clonotype was recovered from a man in his thirties or forties in good health and CMV-seropositive. DNA of the CDR3: TGTGCCAGCCGCGGGAGCACAGATACGCAGTATTTT. Translated, it gives CASRGSTDTQYF.